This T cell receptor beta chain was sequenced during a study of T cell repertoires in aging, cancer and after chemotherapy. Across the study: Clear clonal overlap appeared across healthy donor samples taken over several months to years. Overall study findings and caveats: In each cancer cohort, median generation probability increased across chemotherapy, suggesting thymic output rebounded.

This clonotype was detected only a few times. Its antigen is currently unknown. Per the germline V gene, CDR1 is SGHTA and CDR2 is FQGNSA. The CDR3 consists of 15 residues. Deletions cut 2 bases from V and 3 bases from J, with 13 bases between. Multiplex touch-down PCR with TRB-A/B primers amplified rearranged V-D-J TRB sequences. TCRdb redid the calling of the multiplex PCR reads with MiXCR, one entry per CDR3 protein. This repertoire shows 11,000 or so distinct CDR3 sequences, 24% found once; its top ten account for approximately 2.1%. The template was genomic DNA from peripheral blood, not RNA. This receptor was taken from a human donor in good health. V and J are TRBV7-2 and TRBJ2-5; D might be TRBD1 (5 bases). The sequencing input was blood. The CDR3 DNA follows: TGTGCCAGCAGCTTATTATCAGGGTGGGAAGAGACCCAGTACTTC. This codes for CASSLLSGWEETQYF.